This TCR beta chain was sequenced in a study of T cells expressing NK-cell markers. Study-level results: It remained uncertain whether the expanded NKG2C+ T cell clones were specific for HCMV antigens.

Per the germline V gene, CDR1 is SGHTA and CDR2 is FQGTGA. The CDR3 loop spans 15 amino acids. TCRdb reanalyzed the 5' RACE reads, giving one entry per CDR3 protein sequence and no DNA. The sample includes fewer than 200,000 distinct CDR3 sequences. Turning to this clonotype: Its antigen is as yet unknown.

The clonotype comes from a woman aged 18-70 years in good health. The V call is TRBV7-3, the J call TRBJ2-3; checking the TCRdb D call of TRBD1 is not possible without DNA. The sample was blood T cells: a sorted CD56 or NKG2C T cell subset, CD4+ or CD8+ T cells, or bulk PBMC T cells (not recorded which). CDR3 protein: CASSFRGSSTDTQYF.